The TCR beta chain under discussion was sequenced for a study of identical twins. TCRdb re-called the 5' RACE reads with MiXCR, one entry per CDR3 protein. There are about 690,000 distinct CDR3 sequences in the sample; around 5.7% occur only once, and roughly 1.8% lies in the top ten. After removal of 3 bases from V and 8 bases from J, the junction contained 10 bases not matched to a gene. This CDR3 region has 15 residues. Germline values: CDR1 SNHLY, CDR2 FYNNEI. This clonotype was seen a few times. This chain uses TRBV2 with TRBJ2-1; 7 nucleotides match TRBD1. The sequenced material came from naive T cells sorted from blood. The clonotype was recovered from a man younger than 30 in good health. The CDR3 protein is CASSERQGTFYEQFF. The CDR3 nucleotides are TGTGCCAGCAGTGAGCGACAGGGAACGTTTTATGAGCAGTTCTTC.